This TCR beta chain came from a study of shared clonotypes between healthy human individuals. About the research overall: Per donor, three plates held CD4 naive cells, three held CD4 memory, two held CD8 naive and one held CD8 memory. The study's findings and limits: Among non-shared clonotypes, generation probabilities were lower than among those shared by all four donors.

For sorted subsets, about 0.2 ug DNA per replicate equaled roughly 30,000 T cell genomes. TCRdb's table, derived via immunoSEQ multiplex PCR, lists solely in-frame clones and lacks some. The sample lists 1,400,000 or so clones; about 98.5% were seen once. Points on this clone: The target antigen is unknown.

Germline assignment: CDR1 SGDLS and CDR2 YYNGEE. V was clipped by 6 bases and J by 9 bases; unmatched bases: 8. The CDR3 has 13 amino acids. The rearrangement links TRBV9 to TRBJ2-3; TRBD2 agrees at 9 bases. The sequencing sample was made of naive CD4+ T cells sorted from blood. The subset is: CD45RA+ positively selected. The clonotype originates from a man under 40 in good health. The chain's CDR3 is CASMAGGFGTQYF. For the CDR3, the DNA is TGTGCCAGCATGGCGGGAGGGTTCGGGACGCAGTATTTT.